A single sample gave rise to the 14 T cell receptor beta chains below, sequenced in a study of persistence of HIV-infected CD4 T cells. The stimulus was an HIV-1 Gag 15-mer peptide pool, about 1 ug/peptide/mL. Memory cells lacking CD40L and CD69 with high CD45RO were sorted. The immunoSEQ assay was version 4, run in survey mode. Measured with immunoSEQ multiplex PCR; TCRdb has only the in-frame clones, and not every one. The table has over 60,000 clones, roughly 75% seen once. No cognate antigen is known for these TCRs. The specimen was CD4+ T cells sorted from PBMCs after roughly 18-hour stimulation, collected from a patient who received antiretroviral therapy. The receptors stem from an adult man with HIV who was CMV-seropositive.

This clone has more than one count but fewer than ten. The CDR3 coding sequence is TGTGCCAGCAGTCGGGATTCAAGCTCCTACGAGCAGTACTTC. Translating it yields CASSRDSSSYEQYF. The chain is built from TRBV7-9 and TRBJ2-7, with a weak D call TRBD2 (5 bases). Deletions cut 6 bases from V and 0 bases from J, with 12 bases between. The germline V gene encodes CDR1 SEHNR and CDR2 FQNEAQ (reference sequence). The CDR3 extends over 14 amino acids.

This chain joins TRBV19 and TRBJ2-3; 10 bases align to TRBD2. The CDR3 runs to 18 residues. The ends lost 5 bases at V and 0 bases at J; junction bases unmatched: 11. Germline V lookup: CDR1 LNHDA, CDR2 SQIVND (reference sequence). The CDR3 DNA is TGTGCCAGTAGTTCTAGCGGGGGTGCGACTACTAGCACAGATACGCAGTATTTT. Amino acid sequence: CASSSSGGATTSTDTQYF.

The sample holds a few counts of this clone. The genes are TRBV7-3 and TRBJ1-6; possible D gene TRBD1, 5 bases. V was cut by 3 bases and J by 9 bases, with 12 bases left in between. The V gene's germline CDR1 is SGHTA and CDR2 FQGTGA. The CDR3 loop spans 14 amino acids. The CDR3 region is CASSFSHGGSPLHF. For the CDR3, the DNA is TGTGCCAGCAGCTTTTCCCATGGGGGTTCACCCCTCCACTTT.

V gene TRBV9 combines with J gene TRBJ2-3, with D uncertain. CDR3 length: 16 residues. With 0 bases removed from V and 0 bases from J, the gap between germline ends came to 11 bases. Germline V gene lookup returns CDR1 SGDLS and CDR2 YYNGEE. Written as DNA, the CDR3 is TGTGCCAGCAGCGTAGGACCTCGGGTTAGCACAGATACGCAGTATTTT. Encoded protein: CASSVGPRVSTDTQYF.

The rearrangement uses TRBV5-1 and TRBJ1-1; TRBD1 agrees at 8 bases. CDR1 is SGHRS, CDR2 YFSETQ, per germline. Germline trimming cut 4 bases from V and 4 bases from J; bases unmatched to any gene: 9. The CDR3 loop spans 15 amino acids. CDR3 in amino acids: CASSPRTGPSTEAFF. The CDR3 DNA follows: TGCGCCAGCAGCCCGAGGACAGGGCCCAGCACTGAAGCTTTCTTT.

J is TRBJ1-4 and V is TRBV5-8; 7 nucleotides agree with TRBD1. CDR1 and CDR2 from the germline V gene are SGHTS and YDEGEE. The V segment lost 5 bases and the J segment 8 bases; nucleotides outside the gene matches: 12. This CDR3 contains 15 residues. The CDR3 loop is CASRPSGTDREKLFF. The DNA of the CDR3 is TGTGCCAGCAGGCCTTCCGGGACAGACAGGGAAAAACTGTTTTTT.

The chain has TRBV27 and TRBJ1-2; tentative D call: TRBD1 (5 bases). Between the trimmed V and J ends, which lost 8 bases and 8 bases, there was a span of 15 bases. The CDR3 runs to 12 residues. Germline V lookup: CDR1 MNHEY, CDR2 SMNVEV (reference sequence). In DNA form, the CDR3 reads TGTGCCAGCTATAGGGGAGGAGAAGGCTACACCTTC. Protein sequence: CASYRGGEGYTF.

The V and J genes are TRBV7-9 and TRBJ2-1, with D perhaps matching TRBD1 (6 bases). V shed 3 bases and J shed 5 bases, with 11 bases lying between them. Germline CDR1 is SEHNR and CDR2 is FQNEAQ (reference sequence). This CDR3 spans 14 amino acids. CDR3 in amino acids: CASSLRGTDNEQFF. The CDR3 nucleotides read TGTGCCAGCAGCTTGAGGGGGACCGACAATGAGCAGTTCTTC.

This rearrangement joins TRBV25-1 to TRBJ2-7, with 10 bases that match TRBD1. The CDR3 runs to 15 residues. Losses at the gene ends were 6 bases for V and 5 bases for J; bases not matched to a gene: 10. Germline-derived CDR1 and CDR2 are MGHDK and SYGVNS. The CDR3 sequence: CASSTPGTGAHEQYF. The DNA of the CDR3 is TGTGCCAGCAGCACTCCCGGGACAGGGGCCCACGAGCAGTACTTC.

The table lists this clone with a few counts. V is TRBV19 and J is TRBJ1-1, with 8 bases aligning to TRBD1. The V gene end was trimmed by 5 bases and the J gene end by 5 bases; junction bases not matched to a gene: 7. The germline V gene has CDR1 LNHDA and CDR2 SQIVND (reference sequence). The CDR3 length is 14 residues. CDR3 residues: CASSARQGTTEAFF. For the CDR3, the DNA is TGTGCCAGTAGTGCTCGACAGGGGACAACTGAAGCTTTCTTT.

The rearrangement uses TRBV5-1 and TRBJ2-3; 7 nucleotides line up with TRBD1. The CDR3 is made up of 13 amino acids. The trim removed 2 bases at V and 14 bases at J, leaving 11 bases unmatched. Germline V gene lookup returns CDR1 SGHRS and CDR2 YFSETQ. The CDR3 coding sequence is TGCGCCAGCAGCTTTAAGGGGGCAGCCCGGGGGTATTTT. Protein sequence: CASSFKGAARGYF.

In DNA form, the CDR3 reads TGCGCCAGCAGCTTGGACGGCGGGGGCTCCTACAATGAGCAGTTCTTC. This codes for CASSLDGGGSYNEQFF. This chain joins TRBV5-1 and TRBJ2-1, with TRBD2 identical over 7 bases. The V segment lost 0 bases and the J segment 0 bases; nucleotides outside the gene matches: 3. CDR1 and CDR2 (germline): SGHRS, YFSETQ. The CDR3 length is 16 residues.

V usage is TRBV6-1 and J usage is TRBJ1-2, with D unresolved. Trimming pared 1 base from V and 5 bases from J, leaving 17 bases between. The germline gives CDR1 MNHNS, CDR2 SASEGT. The CDR3 runs 16 residues. CDR3 nucleotides: TGTGCCAGCAGTGAAGGATCACTGGGAGGGTGGTATGGCTACACCTTC. This codes for CASSEGSLGGWYGYTF.

There are a few counts of this clone. V is TRBV6-5 and J is TRBJ1-6; 7 bases are shared with TRBD1. Looked up from germline, CDR1 is MNHEY and CDR2 is SVGAGI. With V trimmed by 6 bases and J by 2 bases, 4 bases remained unmatched. The CDR3 runs to 15 residues. The CDR3 DNA follows: TGTGCCAGCAGACCGCAGGGGGCCTATAATTCACCCCTCCACTTT. Translation: CASRPQGAYNSPLHF.